Below, 22 T cell receptor beta chains from the same sample are listed, as sequenced in a study of shared clonotypes between healthy human individuals. Measured with immunoSEQ multiplex PCR; TCRdb has only the in-frame clones, and not every one. The sample includes roughly 1.4 million clones, 98% of them seen just once. The sequenced sample consisted of naive CD4+ T cells sorted from blood. Sample subset: CD45RA+ positively selected. These receptors came from a man aged 25 to 40 in good health.

V is TRBV6-5 and J is TRBJ2-7, with D possibly being TRBD2 (6 bases). The V end was cut by 8 bases, the J end by 5 bases, with 10 bases between. This CDR3 has 11 amino acids. Germline V gene sequence: CDR1 MNHEY, CDR2 SVGAGI. CDR3 residues: CASWRGHEQYF. The CDR3 DNA reads TGTGCCAGCTGGCGGGGCCACGAGCAGTACTTC.

Details on this clone: The same CDR3 can be traced to other DNA sequences in this sample. The chain joins TRBV25-1 to TRBJ2-2; the D call may be TRBD1 or TRBD2 (5 bases each). The germline V and J ends were trimmed by 2 bases and 3 bases, with 10 bases remaining between them. The CDR3 covers 15 residues. From germline, CDR1 is MGHDK and CDR2 SYGVNS. The CDR3 is CASSEVRGDTGELFF. The CDR3 DNA reads as TGTGCCAGCAGTGAAGTTAGGGGAGACACCGGGGAGCTGTTTTTT.

Only a few counts were recorded for this clone. The J gene is TRBJ2-7, the V gene TRBV30; D is perhaps TRBD2 (6 bases). The germline V gene has CDR1 GTSNPN and CDR2 SVGIG (reference sequence). Trimming cost V 2 bases and J 4 bases, with 15 bases left between them. The CDR3 covers 14 residues. The DNA for the CDR3 is TGTGCCTGGAGTCCCCGGAGGGCCCCTTACGAGCAGTACTTC. This encodes CAWSPRRAPYEQYF.

This chain uses TRBV30 with TRBJ2-1; D may correspond to TRBD1 or TRBD2 (6 bases each). This CDR3 is built from 17 residues. With 7 bases removed from V and 9 bases from J, the gap between germline ends came to 31 bases. Germline-derived CDR1 and CDR2 are GTSNPN and SVGIG (reference sequence). CDR3 in amino acids: CASEAGVGISGASEQFF. CDR3 sequence (DNA): TGTGCCTCAGAAGCAGGGGTGGGTATTTCGGGAGCTAGTGAGCAGTTCTTC.

The V and J genes are TRBV29-1 and TRBJ2-3; 7 bases are a match to TRBD1. CDR1 and CDR2 (germline): SQVTM, ANQGSEA. The CDR3 totals 14 residues. V gave up 4 bases and J gave up 0 bases; unmatched junction bases: 4. The CDR3 protein is CSVVDRASTDTQYF. The CDR3 coding sequence is TGCAGCGTTGTTGACAGGGCTAGCACAGATACGCAGTATTTT.

The gene calls are TRBV7-9 and TRBJ2-3; D may be TRBD2 (6 bases). Germline assignment: CDR1 SEHNR and CDR2 FQNEAQ (reference sequence). Trimming pared 1 base from V and 0 bases from J, leaving 14 bases between. This CDR3 is 17 amino acids long. CDR3 region: CASSLGVAGISTDTQYF. CDR3 nucleotides: TGTGCCAGCAGCTTAGGGGTCGCGGGAATAAGCACAGATACGCAGTATTTT.

V and J are TRBV5-1 and TRBJ2-7; D is possibly TRBD2 (6 bases). Between the trimmed V and J ends, which lost 4 bases and 5 bases, there was a span of 16 bases. The CDR3 spans 14 residues. Germline values: CDR1 SGHRS, CDR2 YFSETQ. Written as DNA, the CDR3 is TGCGCCAGCAGCAGGACGGCCGGGGGTCACGAGCAGTACTTC. Amino acids: CASSRTAGGHEQYF.

Worth noting for this clone: This sample also contains other DNA sequences that code for the same CDR3. This chain uses TRBV6-1 with TRBJ2-3; the D gene is possibly TRBD2 (6 bases). V was trimmed by 6 bases and J by 2 bases, leaving 12 bases between them. The CDR3 has 14 amino acids. Per germline, CDR1 MNHNS and CDR2 SASEGT. CDR3 nucleotides: TGTGCCAGCAGCCCGGGACTCCTCACAGATACGCAGTATTTT. Translation: CASSPGLLTDTQYF.

This chain's CDR3 is CASSYEGGGRTDTQYF. CDR3 in DNA: TGTGCCAGCAGTTACGAGGGCGGGGGGCGAACAGATACGCAGTATTTT. This sequence joins TRBV6-6 and TRBJ2-3, with 8 bases fitting TRBD2. CDR1 is MNHNY and CDR2 is SVGAGI in the germline V gene (reference sequence). The V gene end was trimmed by 2 bases and the J gene end by 3 bases; junction bases not matched to a gene: 7. The CDR3 has 16 amino acids.

J is TRBJ2-7 and V is TRBV7-9; D ambiguous. The V gene's germline CDR1 is SEHNR and CDR2 FQNEAQ (reference sequence). Trimming took 4 bases from V and 1 from J, leaving 5 bases between them. The CDR3 loop spans 12 amino acids. CDR3 bases: TGTGCCAGCAGCTCAATTTCCTACGAGCAGTACTTC. It yields the protein CASSSISYEQYF. Full variable domain (missing parts from reference TRBV7-9 and TRBJ2-7): DTGVSQNPRHKITKRGQNVTFRCDPISEHNRLYWYRQTLGQGPEFLTYFQNEAQLEKSRLLSDRFSAERPKGSFSTLEIQRTEQGDSAMYLCASSSISYEQYFGPGTRLTVT.

The rearrangement uses TRBV7-2 and TRBJ1-2; 9 bases agree with TRBD1. The CDR3 spans 14 residues. Germline V lookup: CDR1 SGHTA, CDR2 FQGNSA. The V and J ends lost 3 bases and 7 bases, in that order; junction bases with no gene match: 6. The CDR3 loop is CASSFVTGGFGYTF. The CDR3 region has the DNA TGTGCCAGCAGCTTCGTCACAGGGGGCTTTGGCTACACCTTC. The complete variable domain, with remaining parts taken from reference TRBV7-2 and TRBJ1-2, reads GAGVSQSPSNKVTEKGKDVELRCDPISGHTALYWYRQSLGQGLEFLIYFQGNSAPDKSGLPSDRFSAERTGGSVSTLTIQRTQQEDSAVYLCASSFVTGGFGYTFGSGTRLTVV.

This clone has more than one count but fewer than ten. The V and J genes are TRBV7-9 and TRBJ2-7, with TRBD1 matching over 8 bases. The CDR3 length is 15 residues. The V gene end was trimmed by 3 bases and the J gene end by 5 bases; junction bases not matched to a gene: 9. The germline V gene has CDR1 SEHNR and CDR2 FQNEAQ (reference sequence). DNA of the CDR3: TGTGCCAGCAGCTTGCGGACAGGGCAGTTCCACGAGCAGTACTTC. It codes for CASSLRTGQFHEQYF.

This rearrangement joins TRBV7-9 to TRBJ2-7, with D possibly being TRBD2 (5 bases). The CDR3 extends over 13 amino acids. The germline CDR1 and CDR2 sequences are SEHNR and FQNEAQ (reference sequence). V dropped 1 base and J dropped 2 bases, with 6 bases sitting between them. CDR3 DNA sequence: TGTGCCAGCAGCTTAGAACTAGCCTACGAGCAGTACTTC. It encodes CASSLELAYEQYF.

The chain recombines TRBV15 with TRBJ2-1; tentative D call: TRBD2 (5 bases). The CDR3 contains 13 residues. CDR1 and CDR2 (germline): LNHNV, YYDKDF (reference sequence). Trimming shortened V by 8 bases and J by 5 bases, and 13 bases separated the two germline ends. The CDR3 DNA reads as TGTGCCACCCGGAGGATCGAGGACAATGAGCAGTTCTTC. It is translated as CATRRIEDNEQFF.

The genes are TRBV27 and TRBJ2-7; 11 bases line up with TRBD1. This CDR3 region has 14 residues. V was clipped by 6 bases and J by 3 bases; unmatched bases: 4. Germline V gene sequence: CDR1 MNHEY, CDR2 SMNVEV (reference sequence). Here the CDR3 DNA reads TGTGCCAGCAGCCCGGACAGGGGGCTCTACGAGCAGTACTTC. It specifies CASSPDRGLYEQYF.

This sequence joins TRBV10-1 and TRBJ1-1, with a weak D call TRBD1 (6 bases). Germline V gene data show CDR1 as WNHNN and CDR2 as SYGVQD (reference sequence). The CDR3 consists of 14 residues. V dropped 4 bases and J dropped 0 bases, with 9 bases sitting between them. DNA of the CDR3: TGCGCCAGCAGTGGGACAGTCATGAACACTGAAGCTTTCTTT. Protein product: CASSGTVMNTEAFF.

J is TRBJ1-4 and V is TRBV21-1; the table's D gene call, TRBD1, was not cross checked with the DNA. TRBV21-1 is listed as a pseudogene. The CDR3 spans 16 residues. CDR3 sequence: CASSKGWTGPNEKLFF. The CDR3 DNA sequence: TGTGCCAGCAGCAAAGGCTGGACAGGGCCTAATGAAAAACTGTTTTTT.

This rearrangement joins TRBV29-1 to TRBJ2-3, with TRBD2 as a possible D gene (6 bases). Germline CDR1 SQVTM, CDR2 ANQGSEA. Trimming took off 5 bases at V and 5 bases at J, with 17 bases between the two ends. The CDR3 sequence is 14 residues long. The CDR3 DNA is TGCAGCGTTTCATTTGGAGGGGTAGGAGATACGCAGTATTTT. Encoded protein: CSVSFGGVGDTQYF.

The rearrangement links TRBV30 to TRBJ2-7, with D uncertain. This CDR3 region has 11 residues. V lost 2 bases, J lost 4 bases, and 6 bases lay in between. Germline-derived CDR1 and CDR2 are GTSNPN and SVGIG (reference sequence). The CDR3 region is CAWSTYYEQYF. CDR3 nucleotide sequence: TGTGCCTGGAGTACGTATTACGAGCAGTACTTC.

The DNA of the CDR3 is TGCAGCGTTAAGGGGTTCCGGGACACTGAAGCTTTCTTT. It yields the protein CSVKGFRDTEAFF. The rearrangement uses TRBV29-1 and TRBJ1-1; tentatively, D is TRBD1 (5 bases). The germline V and J ends were trimmed by 5 bases and 3 bases, with 13 bases remaining between them. The CDR3 totals 13 residues. From germline, CDR1 is SQVTM and CDR2 ANQGSEA.

The gene calls are TRBV5-1 and TRBJ2-7; no definite D call. The germline V gene has CDR1 SGHRS and CDR2 YFSETQ. V lost 1 base to trimming and J lost 3 bases, with 8 bases between them. The CDR3 is 13 amino acids. CDR3 protein: CASSLRPFYEQYF. DNA for the CDR3: TGCGCCAGCAGCTTGAGACCTTTCTACGAGCAGTACTTC.

This chain uses TRBV5-8 with TRBJ2-1, with 7 bases identical to TRBD2. CDR1 is SGHTS, CDR2 YDEGEE, per germline. The CDR3 has 15 amino acids. With V trimmed by 4 bases and J by 1 base, 5 bases remained unmatched. The CDR3 DNA follows: TGTGCCAGCAGCCGCGGGAGCTCGTCCTACAATGAGCAGTTCTTC. It translates to CASSRGSSSYNEQFF.